This T cell receptor (beta chain) was recorded in a study of human T cells and chemical hapten exposure. Turning to the study itself: Variability of per-sample TCR yields stemmed mainly from small differences in pooled library volume. General study results and limits: Sensitizing to DPC left TCRs with a frequency above 1 in 1000 unaltered.

Unfractionated whole blood was the source from which total RNA was extracted. The study's library attached unique molecular identifiers to single cDNA molecules. In the original analysis: Counts of TCRs in each sample centred on a median of around 99,000 and extended from approximately 20,000 to 700,000. TCRdb re-derived calls from the 5' RACE reads in MiXCR, one entry per CDR3 protein. The V and J calls follow TCRdb's processing rather than the paper's. The table has about 140,000 distinct CDR3 sequences, roughly 4.1% seen once. This clonotype showed up just a few times. Its target is not known. V was clipped by 5 bases and J by 6 bases, with 13 bases between them. CDR1 and CDR2 (germline): GTSNPN, SVGIG (reference sequence). The CDR3 length is 12 residues.

This sequence joins TRBV30 and TRBJ1-1, with D uncertain. The TCR was taken from a female donor in good health. The CDR3 DNA is TGTGCCTGGTCCCGATGGACCTCTGAAGCTTTCTTT. Translation: CAWSRWTSEAFF.